The 2 T cell receptor beta chains below were found in one sample sequenced in a study of T cell responses to AZD1222 COVID-19 vaccine. The protocol was immunoSEQ multiplex PCR, while the TCRdb copy is restricted to in-frame clones and leaves out a portion. The table lists 120,000 or so clones, around 87% of them singletons. Material: peripheral blood, obtained on day 0 of AZD1222 vaccination. These receptors originate from an adult in good health.

The gene calls are TRBV5-1 and TRBJ2-7; 8 nucleotides line up with TRBD2. V shed 4 bases, J shed 6 bases, and the junction held 12 bases outside the gene matches. The CDR3 runs to 15 residues. Germline-derived CDR1 and CDR2 are SGHRS and YFSETQ. CDR3 residues: CASSDWRGAFAEQYF. CDR3 DNA: TGCGCCAGCAGCGACTGGCGGGGGGCATTCGCCGAGCAGTACTTC.

The chain uses TRBV15 and TRBJ1-4; D perhaps matches TRBD1 (6 bases). CDR3 length equals 16 residues. V lost 0 bases and J 6 bases, leaving 14 bases between the germline ends. Germline V gene lookup returns CDR1 LNHNV and CDR2 YYDKDF (reference sequence). This chain's CDR3 is CATSREGGRPDEKLFF. In DNA form, the CDR3 reads TGTGCCACCAGCAGAGAAGGGGGACGTCCGGATGAAAAACTGTTTTTT.